The 22 T cell receptor beta chains given below trace back to one sample, sequenced in a study of CD8+CD57+ T cells in acquired aplastic anemia. For sequencing, patients were chosen who had shown expansion of CD8+CD57+ cells by flow cytometry. It was genomic DNA that served as the template for profiling TCR beta VDJ and CDR3. TCRdb called the reads again in MiXCR, with one record for every CDR3 protein. The sample includes hundreds of thousands of distinct CDR3 sequences, under 40% of them seen just once. Specimen: sorted CD4+, CD8+, or CD8+CD57+ T cells (not recorded which) from PBMCs. These receptor sequences come from a human donor with aplastic anemia.

Ten or more counts support this clonotype. The chain employs TRBV10-3 and TRBJ2-1, with D perhaps assigned TRBD1 or TRBD2 (5 bases each). CDR3 size: 14 residues. Germline V gives CDR1 ENHRY, CDR2 SYGVKD. Trimming left V 6 bases short and J 8 bases short, with 17 bases between. CDR3 bases: TGTGCCATCAGGGCCGGGACCTCTGGGGATGAGCAGTTCTTC. Translated, it gives CAIRAGTSGDEQFF.

The gene calls are TRBV7-8 and TRBJ1-4, with D uncertain. The CDR3 has 15 residues. Germline values: CDR1 SGHVS, CDR2 FQNEAQ. V was cut by 5 bases and J by 4 bases, with 14 bases left in between. CDR3 DNA: TGTGCCAGCAGCAAAGGAGGTTCTGGTAATGAAAAACTGTTTTTT. It yields the protein CASSKGGSGNEKLFF. Combining the CDR3 with reference TRBV7-8 and TRBJ1-4 gives the whole variable domain GAGVSQSPRYKVAKRGQDVALRCDPISGHVSLFWYQQALGQGPEFLTYFQNEAQLDKSGLPSDRFFAERPEGSVSTLKIQRTQQEDSAVYLCASSKGGSGNEKLFFGSGTQLSVL.

About this clonotype itself: Lacking the conserved final phenylalanine or tryptophan, this CDR3 likely reflects a read error. The DNA is omitted, as the CDR3 cannot be located on it reliably, and the CDR3 follows TCRdb's listing. V and J are TRBV29-1 and TRBJ1-4; the table's D call, TRBD1, has no DNA check behind it. Inclusive of both ends, the CDR3 amounts to 10 amino acids. CDR1 is SQVTM, CDR2 ANQGSEA, per germline. The CDR3 protein is CSADHDRQGY.

This chain connects TRBV20-1 to TRBJ2-3; perhaps TRBD2 as D (6 bases). The germline gives CDR1 DFQATT, CDR2 SNEGSKA (reference sequence). The length of the CDR3 is 15 residues. Trimming cost V 2 bases and J 8 bases, with 20 bases left between them. CDR3 sequence: CSARSVSAGTATQYF. CDR3 in DNA: TGCAGTGCTAGATCAGTCTCCGCGGGAACCGCTACGCAGTATTTT.

This clonotype was recorded at least ten times. This chain links TRBV20-1 with TRBJ1-1, with D hard to call. The CDR3 covers 12 residues. Germline CDR1 DFQATT, CDR2 SNEGSKA (reference sequence). The ends were cut back, 1 base at V and 6 bases at J, with 9 bases in the middle. DNA of the CDR3: TGCAGTGCTAGAGTAAGTGACTCTGAAGCTTTCTTT. This encodes CSARVSDSEAFF.

The chain employs TRBV7-9 and TRBJ2-2; D unclear. This CDR3 spans 15 amino acids. Germline V gene lookup returns CDR1 SEHNR and CDR2 FQNEAQ (reference sequence). The ends were cut back, 7 bases at V and 1 base at J, with 13 bases in the middle. CDR3 region: CASTLISGNTGELFF. The CDR3, as DNA: TGTGCCAGCACCCTAATATCAGGGAACACCGGGGAGCTGTTTTTT.

This clonotype showed up many times. This chain joins TRBV19 and TRBJ2-7, with D possibly being TRBD2 (5 bases). The CDR3 runs to 15 residues. The germline gives CDR1 LNHDA, CDR2 SQIVND (reference sequence). V was trimmed by 4 bases and J by 3 bases, leaving 16 bases between them. The CDR3 DNA sequence: TGTGCCAGTAGTACCCCCGGGGAGACCCTCTACGAGCAGTACTTC. Translation gives CASSTPGETLYEQYF.

This clonotype appeared many times. The chain joins TRBV9 to TRBJ1-2, with D unresolved. Germline loops: CDR1 SGDLS, CDR2 YYNGEE. V gave up 0 bases and J gave up 2 bases, with 17 bases separating them. The CDR3 totals 17 residues. The CDR3 reads CASSVGRLGSTNYGYTF. The DNA of the CDR3 is TGTGCCAGCAGCGTAGGCAGGTTGGGATCAACGAACTATGGCTACACCTTC.

Points on this clonotype: Lacking the conserved final phenylalanine or tryptophan, this CDR3 likely reflects a read error. The V gene is TRBV19, the J gene TRBJ2-7, with 12 bases identical to TRBD1. CDR3 length equals 15 residues. Germline CDR1 reads LNHDA; CDR2 reads SQIVND (reference sequence). V shed 5 bases, J shed 6 bases, and the junction held 8 bases outside the gene matches. DNA for the CDR3: TGTGCCAGTAGTCCCGGGACAGGGGGCGCGGGCGAGCAGTACCTC. It is translated as CASSPGTGGAGEQYL.

This clonotype was counted a few times. V and J are TRBV12-3 or TRBV12-4 and TRBJ2-1, with D perhaps being TRBD1 or TRBD2 (6 bases each). The CDR3 is 13 amino acids. With 6 bases removed from V and 9 bases from J, the gap between germline ends came to 15 bases. The CDR3 protein is CASRSVRGAEQFF. The CDR3 bases are TGTGCCAGCAGGAGTGTTAGGGGGGCTGAGCAGTTCTTC.

This clonotype was seen ten or more times. This chain joins TRBV6-1 and TRBJ2-5; possibly TRBD1 for D (6 bases). V dropped 4 bases and J dropped 5 bases, with 11 bases sitting between them. Germline lookup yields CDR1 MNHNS and CDR2 SASEGT. The CDR3 totals 13 residues. CDR3 residues: CASSGNRAETQYF. In DNA form, the CDR3 reads TGTGCCAGCAGTGGAAACAGGGCGGAGACCCAGTACTTC.

This clonotype occurred a few times. V gene TRBV20-1 combines with J gene TRBJ1-1; perhaps TRBD1 as D (5 bases). Germline V gene lookup returns CDR1 DFQATT and CDR2 SNEGSKA (reference sequence). Trimming cost V 4 bases and J 0 bases, with 6 bases left between them. The CDR3 sequence is 12 residues long. The CDR3 spells CSAMGLNTEAFF. Written as DNA, the CDR3 is TGCAGTGCTATGGGACTGAACACTGAAGCTTTCTTT.

The CDR3 DNA follows: TGTGCCAGCAGCCAAGGTTCCGAGAAAGGCTACACCTTC. This codes for CASSQGSEKGYTF. The rearrangement joins TRBV3-1 to TRBJ1-2; the D is unclear. CDR1 is LGHDT, CDR2 YNNKEL, per germline (reference sequence). The CDR3 has 13 residues. The ends were cut back, 1 base at V and 8 bases at J, with 11 bases in the middle.

This clonotype was observed a handful of times. The rearrangement uses TRBV13 and TRBJ1-1; D gene ambiguous. Trimming removed 6 bases from V and 5 bases from J, with 16 bases in between. The CDR3 is 14 amino acids. Germline CDR1 is PRHDT and CDR2 is FYEKMQ (reference sequence). Here the CDR3 DNA reads TGTGCCAGCAGACCGGGCGGTTTACGGACTGAAGCTTTCTTT. Protein: CASRPGGLRTEAFF.

This clonotype has a count of ten or more. The chain combines TRBV25-1 with TRBJ2-2; D ambiguous. V was shortened by 6 bases and J by 4 bases, with 3 bases between the two germline ends. Germline-derived CDR1 and CDR2 are MGHDK and SYGVNS. This CDR3 has 11 amino acids. CDR3 amino acids: CASRRTGELFF. For the CDR3, the DNA is TGTGCCAGCAGGCGCACCGGGGAGCTGTTTTTT.

In its sample, this clonotype was seen many times. V and J are TRBV5-1 and TRBJ1-2; tentatively, D is TRBD1 (5 bases). The CDR3 length is 14 residues. Per germline, CDR1 SGHRS and CDR2 YFSETQ. With 3 bases removed from V and 8 bases from J, the gap between germline ends came to 17 bases. CDR3 protein: CASSSGVRGRGYTF. The CDR3 DNA reads TGCGCCAGCAGCTCGGGGGTGCGCGGTAGGGGCTACACCTTC.

This chain links TRBV12-5 with TRBJ2-7; D uncertain. The germline CDR1 and CDR2 sequences are LGHNT and FRNRAP. This CDR3 has 12 amino acids. Trimming took off 1 base at V and 7 bases at J, with 8 bases between the two ends. Written as DNA, the CDR3 is TGTGCTAGTGGTTTGGAACGCACAGAGCAGTACTTC. Its translation: CASGLERTEQYF.

This clonotype came up many times. The genes are TRBV7-3 and TRBJ1-1; D is perhaps TRBD1 (5 bases). Germline CDR1 SGHTA, CDR2 FQGTGA. V lost 6 bases and J 1 base, leaving 9 bases between the germline ends. This CDR3 has 13 residues. In nucleotides, the CDR3 is TGTGCCAGCAGTTATGACAGGAACACTGAAGCTTTCTTT. As protein: CASSYDRNTEAFF.

This clonotype was seen once. The genes are TRBV19 and TRBJ2-2; TRBD1 matches at 8 bases. The ends lost 3 bases at V and 4 bases at J; junction bases unmatched: 10. This CDR3 comprises 17 residues. The V gene's germline CDR1 is LNHDA and CDR2 SQIVND (reference sequence). The CDR3: CASSMNPGRGRTGELFF. DNA for the CDR3: TGTGCCAGTAGTATGAATCCGGGCAGGGGGCGCACCGGGGAGCTGTTTTTT. Together with reference TRBV19 and TRBJ2-2, the CDR3 gives the full variable domain: DGGITQSPKYLFRKEGQNVTLSCEQNLNHDAMYWYRQDPGQGLRLIYYSQIVNDFQKGDIAEGYSVSREKKESFPLTVTSAQKNPTAFYLCASSMNPGRGRTGELFFGEGSRLTVL.

This clonotype turned up a few times. The gene calls are TRBV25-1 and TRBJ2-7, with 11 bases matching TRBD1. Trimming took 9 bases from V and 7 from J; bases not matched to a gene: 14. The CDR3 extends over 15 amino acids. Germline CDR1 reads MGHDK; CDR2 reads SYGVNS. The CDR3 reads CASSSPGQGVLEQYF. Here the CDR3 DNA reads TGTGCCAGTAGTTCCCCGGGACAGGGGGTCCTGGAGCAGTACTTC.

This clonotype was seen many times. The gene calls are TRBV14 and TRBJ1-6, with a possible D match to TRBD1 (5 bases). The length of the CDR3 is 12 residues. CDR1 is SGHDN and CDR2 is FVKESK in the germline V gene. V dropped 2 bases and J dropped 14 bases, with 10 bases sitting between them. The CDR3 loop is CASSQPGRALHF. The DNA of the CDR3 is TGTGCCAGCAGCCAACCAGGCAGGGCCCTCCACTTT.

This clonotype has only a few counts. This chain links TRBV19 with TRBJ2-2, with D possibly matching TRBD1 (6 bases). Trimming removed 6 bases from V and 4 bases from J, with 12 bases in between. The CDR3 extends over 14 amino acids. Germline CDR1 reads LNHDA; CDR2 reads SQIVND (reference sequence). The CDR3 loop reads CASRTGGSTGELFF. The CDR3 region has the DNA TGTGCCAGTAGAACTGGGGGCAGCACCGGGGAGCTGTTTTTT.